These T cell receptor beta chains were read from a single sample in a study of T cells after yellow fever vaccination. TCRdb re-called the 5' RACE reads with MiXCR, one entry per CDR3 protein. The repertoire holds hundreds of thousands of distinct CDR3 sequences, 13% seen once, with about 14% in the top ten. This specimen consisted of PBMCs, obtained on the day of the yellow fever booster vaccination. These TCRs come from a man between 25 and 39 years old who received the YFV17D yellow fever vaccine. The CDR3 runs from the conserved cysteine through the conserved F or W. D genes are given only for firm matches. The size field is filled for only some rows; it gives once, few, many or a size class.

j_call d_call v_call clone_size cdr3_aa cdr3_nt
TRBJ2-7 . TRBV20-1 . CSARGGEISSYEQYF TGCAGTGCTAGAGGAGGGGAGATCAGCTCCTACGAGCAGTACTTC
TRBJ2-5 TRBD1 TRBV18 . CASSPPQGARETQYF TGTGCCAGCTCACCACCCCAGGGGGCTAGGGAGACCCAGTACTTC
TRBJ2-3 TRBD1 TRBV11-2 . CASSLWTGRDTQYF TGTGCCAGCAGCTTGTGGACAGGGAGGGATACGCAGTATTTT
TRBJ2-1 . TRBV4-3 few CASSQGQLRYNEQFF TGCGCCAGCAGCCAAGGGCAGTTAAGGTACAATGAGCAGTTCTTC
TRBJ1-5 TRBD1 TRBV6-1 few CASSTDRASQPQHF TGTGCCAGCAGTACGGACAGGGCGAGTCAGCCCCAGCATTTT
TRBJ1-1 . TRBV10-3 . CAISESVGVNTEAFF TGTGCCATCAGTGAGTCGGTGGGCGTGAACACTGAAGCTTTCTTT
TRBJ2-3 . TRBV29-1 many CSVGGGARTDTQYF TGCAGCGTTGGGGGTGGGGCGCGCACAGATACGCAGTATTTT
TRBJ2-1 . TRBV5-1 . CASSLAVLTSNEQFF TGCGCCAGCAGCTTGGCCGTATTGACGTCGAATGAGCAGTTCTTC
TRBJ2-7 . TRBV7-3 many CASSLNVGYSYEQYF TGTGCCAGCAGCTTAAATGTCGGATACTCCTACGAGCAGTACTTC
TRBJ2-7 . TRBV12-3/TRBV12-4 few CASSLSATYEQYF TGTGCCAGCAGCCTTAGCGCCACCTACGAGCAGTACTTC
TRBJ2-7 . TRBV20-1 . CSASHPGGHSYEQYF TGCAGTGCTAGCCACCCGGGCGGTCACTCCTACGAGCAGTACTTC
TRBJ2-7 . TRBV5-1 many CASRTGRSYEQYF TGCGCCAGCAGAACAGGCCGCTCCTACGAGCAGTACTTC
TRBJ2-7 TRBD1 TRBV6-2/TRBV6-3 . CASSLMGQGAVEQYF TGTGCCAGCAGTCTCATGGGACAGGGGGCGGTGGAGCAGTACTTC
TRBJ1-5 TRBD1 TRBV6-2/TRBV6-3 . CASSYSLGGLSNQPQHF TGTGCCAGCAGTTACTCGTTAGGGGGCCTCAGCAATCAGCCCCAGCATTTT
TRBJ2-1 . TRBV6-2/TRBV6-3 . CASSYSPGTKYNEQFF TGTGCCAGCAGTTACTCCCCCGGGACCAAGTACAATGAGCAGTTCTTC
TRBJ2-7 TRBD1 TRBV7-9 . CASSLPDRGKYEQYF TGTGCCAGCAGCTTACCGGACAGGGGGAAGTACGAGCAGTACTTC
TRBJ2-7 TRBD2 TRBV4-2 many CASSQAAWAGLANEQYF TGTGCCAGCAGCCAAGCCGCGTGGGCGGGACTAGCTAACGAGCAGTACTTC
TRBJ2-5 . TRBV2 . CASMDGRSKETQYF TGTGCCAGCATGGATGGGAGAAGCAAAGAGACCCAGTACTTC
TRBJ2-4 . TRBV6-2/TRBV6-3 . CASSYSEGNYIQYF TGTGCCAGCAGTTACTCGGAGGGGAATTACATTCAGTACTTC
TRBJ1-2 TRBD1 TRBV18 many CASSPGQGAYGYTF TGTGCCAGCTCACCGGGACAGGGGGCGTATGGCTACACCTTC
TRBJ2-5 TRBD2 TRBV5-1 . CASQPGLAGETQYF TGCGCCAGCCAACCGGGACTAGCGGGAGAGACCCAGTACTTC
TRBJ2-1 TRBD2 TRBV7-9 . CASSFSSSGVTPHEQFF TGTGCCAGCAGCTTTTCCTCTAGCGGGGTGACGCCTCATGAGCAGTTCTTC
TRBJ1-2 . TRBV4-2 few CASSQDHARPYGYTF TGTGCCAGCAGCCAAGACCACGCCAGGCCCTATGGCTACACCTTC
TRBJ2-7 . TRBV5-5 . CASSSLKGPVEQYF TGTGCCAGCAGCTCCCTGAAGGGCCCCGTGGAGCAGTACTTC
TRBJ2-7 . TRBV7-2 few CASSLRSADYEQYF TGTGCCAGCAGCTTGCGCTCGGCGGACTACGAGCAGTACTTC
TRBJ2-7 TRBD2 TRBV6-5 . CASSYGTSGNEQYF TGTGCCAGCAGTTACGGGACTAGCGGGAACGAGCAGTACTTC
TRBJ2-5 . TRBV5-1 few CASSFEPARGREAQYF TGCGCCAGCAGCTTTGAACCCGCCAGGGGTCGAGAGGCCCAGTACTTC
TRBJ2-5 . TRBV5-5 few CASSLVSSQETQYF TGTGCCAGCAGCTTGGTCAGCAGCCAAGAGACCCAGTACTTC
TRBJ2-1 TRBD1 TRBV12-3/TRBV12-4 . CASSNRQGSNEQFF TGTGCCAGCAGTAACCGACAGGGCAGCAATGAGCAGTTCTTC
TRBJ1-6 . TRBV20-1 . CSARDRVSSYNSPLHF TGCAGTGCTAGAGATCGTGTGAGCTCCTATAATTCACCCCTCCACTTT
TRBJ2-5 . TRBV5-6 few CASSLGGTTPRETQYF TGTGCCAGCAGCTTGGGGGGGACAACCCCAAGAGAGACCCAGTACTTC
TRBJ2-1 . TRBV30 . CAWSVRGSGGRIRSYNEQFF TGTGCCTGGAGTGTACGGGGGTCAGGGGGGCGGATTAGATCCTACAATGAGCAGTTCTTC
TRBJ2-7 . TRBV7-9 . CASSSVPYEQYF TGTGCCAGCAGCTCAGTGCCCTACGAGCAGTACTTC
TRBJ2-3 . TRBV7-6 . CASSPAAFSTDTQYF TGTGCCAGCAGCCCCGCTGCTTTTAGCACAGATACGCAGTATTTT
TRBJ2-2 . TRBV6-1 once CASSLHSGRAGELFF TGTGCCAGCAGCCTACATAGCGGTCGGGCCGGGGAGCTGTTTTTT
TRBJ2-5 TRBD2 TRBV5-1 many CASSSIAGEETQYF TGCGCCAGCAGCTCAATAGCGGGAGAAGAGACCCAGTACTTC
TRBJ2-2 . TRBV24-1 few CATSDFRQASTGELFF TGTGCCACCAGTGATTTTCGACAGGCTAGCACCGGGGAGCTGTTTTTT